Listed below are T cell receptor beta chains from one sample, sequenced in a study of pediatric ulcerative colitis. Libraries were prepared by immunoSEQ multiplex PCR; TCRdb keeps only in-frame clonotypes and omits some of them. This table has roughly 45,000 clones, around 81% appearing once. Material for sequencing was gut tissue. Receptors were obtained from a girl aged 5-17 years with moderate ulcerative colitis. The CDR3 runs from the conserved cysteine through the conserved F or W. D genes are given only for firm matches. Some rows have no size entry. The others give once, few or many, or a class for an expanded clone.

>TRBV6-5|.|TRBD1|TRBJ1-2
CATSGTGDGYTF
TGTGCCACTTCCGGGACAGGGGATGGCTACACCTTC
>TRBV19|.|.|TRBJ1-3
CASSIADSSGNTIYF
TGTGCCAGTAGTATAGCCGACAGCTCTGGAAACACCATATATTTT
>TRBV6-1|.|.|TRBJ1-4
CASSSPGAREKLFF
TGTGCCAGCAGCTCGCCCGGGGCGAGGGAAAAACTGTTTTTT
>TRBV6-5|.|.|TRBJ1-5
CASSSGDGNQPQHF
TGTGCCAGCAGTTCCGGGGACGGAAATCAGCCCCAGCATTTT
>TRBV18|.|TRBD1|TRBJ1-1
CASSPGQRDTEAFF
TGTGCCAGCTCACCGGGACAGAGGGACACTGAAGCTTTCTTT
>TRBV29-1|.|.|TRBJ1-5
CSVWIGGPNQPQHF
TGCAGCGTTTGGATAGGGGGACCTAATCAGCCCCAGCATTTT
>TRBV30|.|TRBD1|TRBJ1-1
CAWSVYWRGSDRGPEAFF
TGTGCCTGGAGTGTCTATTGGAGGGGTAGCGACAGGGGCCCTGAAGCTTTCTTT
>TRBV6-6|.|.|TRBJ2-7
CASSTYYEQYF
TGTGCCAGCAGTACCTACTACGAGCAGTACTTC
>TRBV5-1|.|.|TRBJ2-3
CASTPGTTDTQYF
TGCGCCAGCACCCCCGGGACAACAGATACGCAGTATTTT
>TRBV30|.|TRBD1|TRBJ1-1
CAWGTPGQGRRYEAFF
TGTGCCTGGGGTACCCCGGGACAGGGGCGAAGGTATGAAGCTTTCTTT
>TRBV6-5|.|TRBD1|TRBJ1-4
CASSDGTVNEKLFF
TGTGCCAGCAGTGACGGGACAGTAAATGAAAAACTGTTTTTT
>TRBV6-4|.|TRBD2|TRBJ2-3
CASSATSGGADTQYF
TGTGCCAGCAGTGCGACTAGCGGGGGCGCAGATACGCAGTATTTT
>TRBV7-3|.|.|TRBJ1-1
CASSSAGVFTEAFF
TGTGCCAGCAGCTCGGCGGGGGTATTCACTGAAGCTTTCTTT
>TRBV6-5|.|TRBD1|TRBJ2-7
CASSYSIQGQGYEQYF
TGTGCCAGCAGTTACTCGATACAGGGACAGGGGTACGAGCAGTACTTC
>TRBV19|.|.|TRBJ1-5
CASRGRGAASNQPQHF
TGTGCCAGTAGAGGACGCGGGGCAGCCAGCAATCAGCCCCAGCATTTT
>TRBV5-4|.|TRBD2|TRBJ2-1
CASSLRGGGPNNEQFF
TGTGCCAGCAGCCTTAGGGGCGGGGGGCCTAACAATGAGCAGTTCTTC
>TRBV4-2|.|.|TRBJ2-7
CASSSQDSSYEQYF
TGTGCCAGCAGCTCTCAGGACAGCTCCTACGAGCAGTACTTC
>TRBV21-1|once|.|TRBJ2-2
CASSNASVAQHLENTGELFF
TGTGCCAGCAGCAACGCTAGCGTGGCCCAACACTTAGAGAACACCGGGGAGCTGTTTTTT
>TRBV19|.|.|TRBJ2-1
CASSRRDEPYNEQFF
TGTGCCAGTAGTAGACGGGACGAGCCCTACAATGAGCAGTTCTTC
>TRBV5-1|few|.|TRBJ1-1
CASSLEALQGNTEAFF
TGCGCCAGCAGCTTGGAAGCCTTACAGGGGAACACTGAAGCTTTCTTT
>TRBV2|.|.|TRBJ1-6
CASSDKSTVNSPLHF
TGTGCCAGCAGTGATAAAAGTACGGTGAATTCACCCCTCCACTTT
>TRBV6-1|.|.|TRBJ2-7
CASSETPGALRSYEQYF
TGTGCCAGCAGTGAAACGCCAGGGGCCCTTAGATCCTACGAGCAGTACTTC
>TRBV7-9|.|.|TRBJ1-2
CASSTGGRGYTF
TGTGCCAGCAGCACGGGGGGTAGGGGCTACACCTTC
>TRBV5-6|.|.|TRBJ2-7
CASSLYGPAKAYEQYF
TGTGCCAGCAGCTTGTACGGTCCGGCTAAAGCCTACGAGCAGTACTTC
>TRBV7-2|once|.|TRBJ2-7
CASSPRGGGGYEQYF
TGTGCCAGCAGCCCCAGAGGGGGCGGGGGTTACGAGCAGTACTTC
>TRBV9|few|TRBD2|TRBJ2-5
CASSVGTSGGQETQYF
TGTGCCAGCAGCGTAGGGACTAGCGGGGGTCAAGAGACCCAGTACTTC
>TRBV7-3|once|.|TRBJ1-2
CASSPVWGPSYGYTF
TGTGCCAGCAGCCCGGTGTGGGGGCCCAGCTATGGCTACACCTTC
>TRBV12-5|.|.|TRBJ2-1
CASGLGFSSYNEQFF
TGTGCTAGTGGTTTGGGGTTTAGCTCCTACAATGAGCAGTTCTTC
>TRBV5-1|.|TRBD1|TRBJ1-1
CASSYRQGGSVTEAFF
TGCGCCAGCAGCTACCGACAGGGTGGATCGGTTACTGAAGCTTTCTTT
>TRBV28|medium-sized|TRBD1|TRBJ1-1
CASSSRQGGATEAFF
TGTGCCAGCAGTTCTCGACAGGGAGGGGCGACTGAAGCTTTCTTT
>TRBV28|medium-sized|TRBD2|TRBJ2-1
CASSPKLAVYNEQFF
TGTGCCAGCAGTCCTAAACTAGCGGTCTACAATGAGCAGTTCTTC
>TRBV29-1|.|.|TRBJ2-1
CSVEDEQIWPNEQFF
TGCAGCGTTGAAGATGAGCAGATCTGGCCCAATGAGCAGTTCTTC
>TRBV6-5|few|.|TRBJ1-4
CASSYTGSQEKLFF
TGTGCCAGCAGTTACACAGGGAGTCAAGAAAAACTGTTTTTT
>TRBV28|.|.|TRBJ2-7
CASSPSGRGSYEQYF
TGTGCCAGCAGCCCGTCGGGCCGAGGCTCCTACGAGCAGTACTTC
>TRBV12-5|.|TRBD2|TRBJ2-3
CASGSGLAGKGDTQYF
TGTGCTAGTGGTTCAGGACTAGCGGGGAAAGGAGATACGCAGTATTTT
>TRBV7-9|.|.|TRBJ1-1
CASSLEGTGTEAFF
TGTGCCAGCAGCTTAGAGGGGACCGGGACTGAAGCTTTCTTT
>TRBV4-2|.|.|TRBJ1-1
CASSQAAGEVFGAFF
TGTGCCAGCAGCCAAGCTGCAGGGGAAGTGTTCGGAGCTTTCTTT
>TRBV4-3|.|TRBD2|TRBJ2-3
CASSQFYTSGGSLADTQYF
TGCGCCAGCAGCCAATTTTATACTAGCGGGGGGTCCCTCGCAGATACGCAGTATTTT
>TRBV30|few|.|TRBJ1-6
CAWSAELRLSPLHF
TGTGCCTGGAGTGCCGAACTCAGGCTCTCACCCCTCCACTTT
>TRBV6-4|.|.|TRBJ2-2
CASSDEGTGELFF
TGTGCCAGCAGTGACGAGGGAACCGGGGAGCTGTTTTTT
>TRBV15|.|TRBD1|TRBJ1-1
CATSRQQGDGAFF
TGTGCCACCAGCCGACAACAGGGGGATGGTGCTTTCTTT
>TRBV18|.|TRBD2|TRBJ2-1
CASSPNSGRASNEQFF
TGTGCCAGCTCACCCAATAGCGGGAGGGCCAGCAATGAGCAGTTCTTC
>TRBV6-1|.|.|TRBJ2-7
CASSLAPTYEQYF
TGTGCCAGCTCCCTGGCACCAACCTACGAGCAGTACTTC
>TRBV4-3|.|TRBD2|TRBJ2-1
CASSQDSFRGGINEQFF
TGCGCCAGCAGCCAAGATAGTTTCCGGGGGGGCATCAATGAGCAGTTCTTC
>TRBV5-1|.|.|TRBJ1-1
CASSRYQGRTTEAFF
TGCGCCAGCAGCAGATATCAGGGGAGGACCACTGAAGCTTTCTTT
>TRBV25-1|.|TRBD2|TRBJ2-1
CASSDSSGRSYNEQFF
TGTGCCAGCAGTGACAGTAGCGGGCGCTCCTACAATGAGCAGTTCTTC
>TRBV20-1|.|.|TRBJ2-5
CSALKETQYF
TGCAGTGCTTTGAAAGAGACCCAGTACTTC
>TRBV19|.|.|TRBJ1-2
CASSIRGPSYGYTF
TGTGCCAGTAGTATTCGGGGCCCCTCTTATGGCTACACCTTC
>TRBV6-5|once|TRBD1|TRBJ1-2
CASSPDRGYGYTF
TGTGCCAGCAGTCCGGACAGGGGTTATGGCTACACCTTC
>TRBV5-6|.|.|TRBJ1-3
CASSAISGNTIYF
TGTGCCAGCAGCGCTATCTCTGGAAACACCATATATTTT
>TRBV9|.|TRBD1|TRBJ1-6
CASSPGTVNSPLHF
TGTGCCAGCAGCCCAGGGACAGTCAATTCACCCCTCCACTTT
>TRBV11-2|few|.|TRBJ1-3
CASSSAYGNTIYF
TGTGCCAGCAGCTCGGCGTACGGAAACACCATATATTTT
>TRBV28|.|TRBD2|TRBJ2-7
CASSPTTSGIYEQYF
TGTGCCAGCAGTCCGACGACTAGCGGGATTTACGAGCAGTACTTC